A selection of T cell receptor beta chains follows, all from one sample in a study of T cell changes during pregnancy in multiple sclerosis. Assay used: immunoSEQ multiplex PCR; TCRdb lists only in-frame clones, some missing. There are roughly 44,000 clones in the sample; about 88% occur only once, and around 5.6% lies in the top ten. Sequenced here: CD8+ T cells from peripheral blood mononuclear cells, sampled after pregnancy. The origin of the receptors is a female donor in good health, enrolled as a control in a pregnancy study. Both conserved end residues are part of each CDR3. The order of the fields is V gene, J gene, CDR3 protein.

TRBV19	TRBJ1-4	CASSRGEPNEKLFF
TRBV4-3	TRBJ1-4	CASSQRQGAREKLFF
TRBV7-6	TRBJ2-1	CASSPRLGGNEQFF
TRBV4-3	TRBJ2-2	CASSQARGARTGELFF
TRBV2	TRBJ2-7	CASRTPRASGASYEQYF
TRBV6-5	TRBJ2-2	CASSPGLLTGELFF
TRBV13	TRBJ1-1	CASSLEGDTEAFF
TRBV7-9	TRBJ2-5	CAGRLAGEETQYF
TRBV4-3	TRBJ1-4	CASSQGSTPRSEKLFF
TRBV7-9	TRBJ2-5	CASSSPRTGQETQYF
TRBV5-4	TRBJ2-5	CASSWVSGGGETQYF
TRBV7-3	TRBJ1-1	CARNRWGTGNTEAFF
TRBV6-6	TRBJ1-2	CASSREDGYTF
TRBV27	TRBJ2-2	CATTFSSGEDVTGELFF
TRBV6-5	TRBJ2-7	CASSYQQAPPYEQYF
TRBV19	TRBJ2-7	CASSHFADSYEQYF
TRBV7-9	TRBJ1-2	CASSPTSGGHYGYTF
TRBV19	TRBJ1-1	CASKLGQGPTEAFF
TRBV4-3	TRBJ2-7	CASSLDRFSEQYF
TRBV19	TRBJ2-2	CATAGTAAGELFF
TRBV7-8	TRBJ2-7	CASTPRGADEQYF
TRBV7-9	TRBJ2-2	CASSLVGDTGELFF